This paragraph reports one T cell receptor beta chain. What it binds is unknown. This sample stems from a study of blood T cells in healthy people across ages. Turning to the study itself: About one barcoded beta molecule was captured per two T cells (by template switching). Study-wide results and caveats: A strong correlation was seen between TCR beta diversity and naive T cell percentage. Older age coincided with a roughly linear decline in TCR beta diversity per million T cells.

Then a second PCR, running roughly 7 to 11 cycles, was carried out with a sample-barcoded 5' primer and a J-beta primer mix. TCRdb analysed the 5' RACE reads with MiXCR anew, one entry per CDR3 protein. The data contain some 710,000 distinct CDR3 sequences, about 47% of them singletons. V was cut by 5 bases and J by 0 bases, with 18 bases left in between. The CDR3 is made up of 17 amino acids. From germline, CDR1 is KGHDR and CDR2 SFDVKD. The specimen sequenced was blood. This receptor was identified in a man at least 80 years old in good health. J is TRBJ2-5 and V is TRBV24-1, with TRBD2 as a possible D gene (7 bases). Written as DNA, the CDR3 is TGTGCCACCAGTGGCGGGGGCGATAACTTGTACCAAGAGACCCAGTACTTC. Translated: CATSGGGDNLYQETQYF.